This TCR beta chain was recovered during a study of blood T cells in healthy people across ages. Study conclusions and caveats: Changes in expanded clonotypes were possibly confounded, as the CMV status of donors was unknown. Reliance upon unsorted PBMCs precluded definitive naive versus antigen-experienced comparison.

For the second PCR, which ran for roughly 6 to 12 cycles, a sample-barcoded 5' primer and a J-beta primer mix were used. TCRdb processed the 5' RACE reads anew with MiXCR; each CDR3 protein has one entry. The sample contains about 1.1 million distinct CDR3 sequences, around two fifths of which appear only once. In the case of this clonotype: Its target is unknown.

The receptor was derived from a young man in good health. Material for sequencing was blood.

This chain's CDR3 is CASSLGGIPQDTQYF. CDR3 nucleotides: TGCGCCAGCAGCTTGGGGGGGATCCCCCAGGATACGCAGTATTTT. V usage is TRBV5-1 and J usage is TRBJ2-3; D is tentatively TRBD1 or TRBD2 (5 bases each). This CDR3 is 15 amino acids long. V shed 0 bases and J shed 6 bases, with 14 bases lying between them. Germline V CDR1 and CDR2: SGHRS, YFSETQ.